The rows below give T cell receptor beta chains drawn from one sample of a study of T cells after yellow fever vaccination. TCRdb reanalysed the 5' RACE reads using MiXCR and keeps one entry per CDR3 protein. The table includes more than 20,000 distinct CDR3 sequences, 5.2% detected once. The input for sequencing was PBMCs, either bulk or a sorted T-cell subset (CD4+, CD8+, memory, or dextramer-sorted; not recorded which), taken about 49 days after the first yellow fever vaccination. These receptors all stem from a man aged 18 to 30 who received the YFV17D yellow fever vaccine. CDR3s include the opening cysteine and the closing phenylalanine or tryptophan. A D gene is named only where the DNA matches it firmly. The size of a clone is reported for some rows only, either as once, few or many, or as a class for expanded clones.

j_call | clone_size | d_call | v_call | cdr3_aa | cdr3_nt
TRBJ2-3 | many | TRBD2 | TRBV20-1 | CSARGTSGGPNTQYF | TGCAGTGCTAGAGGGACTAGCGGGGGCCCTAATACGCAGTATTTT
TRBJ1-2 | many | TRBD1 | TRBV19 | CASSGTGGNYGYTF | TGTGCCAGTAGCGGGACAGGGGGCAACTATGGCTACACCTTC
TRBJ2-3 | NA | NA | TRBV5-6 | CAMGPGHLDTQYF | TGTGCCATGGGCCCGGGACACCTAGATACGCAGTATTTT
TRBJ1-5 | many | NA | TRBV7-2 | CASSLVGQFNQPQHF | TGTGCCAGCAGCTTAGTGGGACAATTCAATCAGCCCCAGCATTTT
TRBJ2-6 | many | NA | TRBV12-3/TRBV12-4 | CASRSGLSGANVLTF | TGTGCCAGCAGGAGCGGTCTCTCTGGGGCCAACGTCCTGACTTTC
TRBJ2-7 | many | TRBD2 | TRBV10-3 | CAISLTSGPSYEQYF | TGTGCCATCAGCTTGACTAGCGGTCCTTCCTACGAGCAGTACTTC
TRBJ2-2 | medium-sized | NA | TRBV27 | CATGSANTGELFF | TGTGCCACTGGGTCGGCCAACACCGGGGAGCTGTTTTTT
TRBJ1-3 | NA | NA | TRBV4-2 | CASSQDTGGNTIYF | TGTGCCAGCAGCCAAGATACAGGGGGAAACACCATATATTTT
TRBJ2-1 | many | NA | TRBV5-1 | CASSYNNEQFF | TGCGCCAGCAGCTATAACAATGAGCAGTTCTTC
TRBJ2-2 | many | NA | TRBV6-4 | CASSGGNTGELFF | TGTGCCAGCAGTGGGGGTAACACCGGGGAGCTGTTTTTT
TRBJ1-5 | many | NA | TRBV12-3/TRBV12-4 | CASSFGGGQFNQPQHF | TGTGCCAGCAGTTTCGGTGGTGGACAGTTCAATCAGCCCCAGCATTTT
TRBJ2-5 | many | NA | TRBV7-8 | CASSSGTSLQETQYF | TGTGCCAGCTCTTCTGGGACCTCCCTCCAAGAGACCCAGTACTTC
TRBJ2-7 | many | NA | TRBV6-2/TRBV6-3 | CASRAYSWNYEQYF | TGTGCCAGCAGGGCATACAGCTGGAACTACGAGCAGTACTTC
TRBJ2-2 | many | TRBD2 | TRBV3-1 | CASSQAAGGPIGIGELFF | TGTGCCAGCAGCCAGGCAGCGGGGGGGCCAATTGGCATCGGGGAGCTGTTTTTT
TRBJ1-1 | many | TRBD1 | TRBV6-5 | CASSPTGTDDAEAFF | TGTGCCAGCAGTCCTACCGGGACAGACGACGCTGAAGCTTTCTTT
TRBJ2-2 | few | TRBD2 | TRBV7-9 | CASSRGLAGGYTGELFF | TGTGCCAGCAGCCGCGGACTAGCGGGGGGCTACACCGGGGAGCTGTTTTTT
TRBJ2-1 | many | TRBD2 | TRBV11-3 | CASSLVGGGAGNEQFF | TGTGCCAGCAGCTTAGTCGGCGGGGGGGCCGGCAATGAGCAGTTCTTC
TRBJ2-7 | many | NA | TRBV3-1 | CASSQTGAVYEQYF | TGTGCCAGCAGCCAAACCGGGGCGGTATACGAGCAGTACTTC
TRBJ2-7 | many | NA | TRBV6-5 | CASSNPRDGPYEQYF | TGTGCCAGCAGTAACCCCCGGGACGGACCCTACGAGCAGTACTTC
TRBJ2-3 | many | NA | TRBV7-2 | CASSRVGLVTSDTQYF | TGTGCCAGCAGCCGAGTCGGGCTAGTGACTTCTGATACGCAGTATTTT
TRBJ2-1 | many | NA | TRBV11-2 | CASSLAWGTPRDNEQFF | TGTGCCAGCAGCTTAGCATGGGGTACTCCAAGGGACAATGAGCAGTTCTTC
TRBJ1-6 | many | NA | TRBV3-1 | CASSQNEGGGSPLHF | TGTGCCAGCAGCCAAAACGAAGGAGGAGGCTCACCCCTCCACTTT
TRBJ2-5 | many | TRBD2 | TRBV5-4 | CASSSPSGGTLQETQYF | TGTGCCAGCAGCTCCCCTAGCGGGGGGACTCTACAAGAGACCCAGTACTTC
TRBJ2-7 | medium-sized | NA | TRBV10-3 | CAISEVRAYEQYF | TGTGCCATCAGTGAGGTCAGGGCCTACGAGCAGTACTTC
TRBJ1-2 | many | NA | TRBV5-1 | CASSLALSQTGIYGYTF | TGCGCCAGCAGCTTGGCCTTATCGCAGACGGGAATCTATGGCTACACCTTC
TRBJ1-1 | many | NA | TRBV20-1 | CTTGRDTEAFF | TGCACGACTGGGAGGGACACTGAAGCTTTCTTT
TRBJ2-2 | many | TRBD1 | TRBV6-1 | CASSPSGTGNTGELFF | TGTGCCAGCAGTCCCTCTGGGACAGGCAACACCGGGGAGCTGTTTTTT
TRBJ1-6 | many | NA | TRBV28 | CASSLSRGIRRILVALHF | TGTGCCAGCAGTTTATCGCGGGGCATTCGACGCATCTTGGTTGCCCTCCACTTT
TRBJ2-1 | many | TRBD2 | TRBV20-1 | CSALPGTSGGYEQFF | TGCAGTGCTTTGCCGGGAACTAGCGGGGGTTATGAGCAGTTCTTC
TRBJ2-1 | many | TRBD2 | TRBV3-1 | CASSSSGGAYNEQFF | TGTGCCAGCAGTTCGAGCGGGGGAGCGTACAATGAGCAGTTCTTC
TRBJ2-4 | many | NA | TRBV29-1 | CSVELAAKNIQYF | TGCAGCGTTGAACTAGCAGCCAAAAACATTCAGTACTTC
TRBJ1-2 | many | NA | TRBV20-1 | CSASGGGTNYGYTF | TGCAGTGCTAGCGGCGGGGGCACTAACTATGGCTACACCTTC
TRBJ2-1 | many | TRBD1 | TRBV5-1 | CASSLGLGTVAYNEQFF | TGCGCCAGCAGCTTGGGACTCGGGACAGTAGCCTACAATGAGCAGTTCTTC
TRBJ2-1 | many | TRBD1 | TRBV6-5 | CASSSGQGAYNEQFF | TGTGCCAGCAGTTCCGGACAGGGGGCCTACAATGAGCAGTTCTTC
TRBJ2-3 | many | NA | TRBV5-1 | CASSLGGAPTDTQYF | TGCGCCAGCAGCTTGGGAGGGGCCCCAACAGATACGCAGTATTTT
TRBJ1-4 | many | NA | TRBV6-1 | CASRLGRREKLFF | TGTGCCTCGCGGTTGGGGAGGCGTGAAAAACTGTTTTTT
TRBJ1-1 | many | NA | TRBV3-1 | CASSKNDQLEAFF | TGTGCCAGCAGCAAAAATGATCAGCTCGAAGCTTTCTTT
TRBJ2-5 | many | NA | TRBV18 | CASSPLPQETQYF | TGTGCCAGCTCACCGCTACCTCAAGAGACCCAGTACTTC
TRBJ2-3 | once | NA | TRBV12-3/TRBV12-4 | CATSGQVRRDIGTDTQYF | TGTGCCACCTCCGGGCAGGTCCGCAGGGATATAGGAACAGATACGCAGTATTTT
TRBJ2-3 | many | NA | TRBV7-9 | CASSFSGDTDTQYF | TGTGCCAGCAGCTTTTCAGGGGACACAGATACGCAGTATTTT
TRBJ2-5 | many | TRBD1 | TRBV5-6 | CASSSIGQGAKTQYF | TGTGCCAGCAGCTCGATTGGACAGGGGGCGAAGACCCAGTACTTC
TRBJ2-5 | many | TRBD2 | TRBV6-2/TRBV6-3 | CASSYRPWTSLGETQYF | TGTGCCAGCAGTTACCGACCTTGGACTAGCCTCGGGGAGACCCAGTACTTC
TRBJ2-2 | many | NA | TRBV24-1 | CAVRETYTGELFF | TGTGCCGTAAGAGAAACTTACACCGGGGAGCTGTTTTTT
TRBJ2-5 | many | NA | TRBV6-5 | CASRVGEETQYF | TGTGCCAGCAGAGTGGGTGAAGAGACCCAGTACTTC
TRBJ1-5 | many | NA | TRBV5-1 | CASSPEGGSHQPQHF | TGCGCCAGCAGCCCAGAGGGGGGGAGTCATCAGCCCCAGCATTTT
TRBJ1-2 | many | NA | TRBV9 | CASSPGEGTNYGYTF | TGTGCCAGCAGCCCGGGGGAAGGAACGAACTATGGCTACACCTTC
TRBJ2-7 | medium-sized | TRBD2 | TRBV13 | CASSPKTSSGGARSYEQYF | TGTGCCAGCAGCCCAAAGACCTCTAGCGGGGGGGCCCGGTCCTACGAGCAGTACTTC
TRBJ2-4 | many | TRBD1 | TRBV7-9 | CASSTEGQGIQYF | TGTGCCAGCAGCACGGAGGGACAGGGCATTCAGTACTTC
TRBJ1-5 | many | NA | TRBV6-2/TRBV6-3 | CASTRRGQPQHF | TGTGCCAGCACACGTCGGGGTCAGCCCCAGCATTTT
TRBJ2-1 | many | NA | TRBV24-1 | CATSDYGHGGVEQFF | TGTGCCACCAGTGATTACGGGCATGGGGGAGTTGAGCAGTTCTTC
TRBJ1-2 | many | NA | TRBV30 | CAWSAYGGSGYTF | TGTGCCTGGAGTGCCTATGGGGGCAGCGGCTACACCTTC
TRBJ1-1 | few | NA | TRBV30 | CAWDRSLAEAFF | TGTGCCTGGGACAGGTCCCTGGCTGAAGCTTTCTTT
TRBJ2-3 | many | NA | TRBV9 | CASSVALADTQYF | TGTGCCAGCAGCGTAGCTCTGGCGGATACGCAGTATTTT
TRBJ1-6 | many | NA | TRBV5-1 | CASSSQGSGYNSPLHF | TGCGCCAGCAGCTCCCAGGGATCGGGGTATAATTCACCCCTCCACTTT
TRBJ1-6 | many | NA | TRBV5-1 | CASSLGQNNSPLHF | TGCGCCAGCAGCTTGGGACAGAATAATTCACCCCTCCACTTT
TRBJ2-7 | many | NA | TRBV7-2 | CASSFERGFTMQYF | TGTGCCAGCAGCTTCGAGAGGGGATTTACGATGCAGTACTTC
TRBJ1-2 | many | NA | TRBV5-1 | CASGTTNYGYTF | TGCGCCAGCGGCACGACTAACTATGGCTACACCTTC
TRBJ2-2 | many | NA | TRBV7-8 | CASSPSRRELFF | TGTGCCAGCAGTCCTAGTCGGAGGGAGCTGTTTTTT
TRBJ1-1 | many | NA | TRBV7-2 | CASSPYTEAFF | TGTGCCAGCAGCCCTTACACTGAAGCTTTCTTT